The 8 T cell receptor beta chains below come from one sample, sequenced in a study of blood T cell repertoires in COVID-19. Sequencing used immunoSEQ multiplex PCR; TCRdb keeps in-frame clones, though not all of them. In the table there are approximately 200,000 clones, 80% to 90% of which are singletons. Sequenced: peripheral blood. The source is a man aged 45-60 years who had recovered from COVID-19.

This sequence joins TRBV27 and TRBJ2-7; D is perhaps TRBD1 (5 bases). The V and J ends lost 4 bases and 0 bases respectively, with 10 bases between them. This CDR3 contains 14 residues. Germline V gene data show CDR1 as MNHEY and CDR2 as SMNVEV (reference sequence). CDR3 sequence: CASSYQGSSYEQYF. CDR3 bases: TGTGCCAGCAGTTACCAGGGATCCTCCTACGAGCAGTACTTC.

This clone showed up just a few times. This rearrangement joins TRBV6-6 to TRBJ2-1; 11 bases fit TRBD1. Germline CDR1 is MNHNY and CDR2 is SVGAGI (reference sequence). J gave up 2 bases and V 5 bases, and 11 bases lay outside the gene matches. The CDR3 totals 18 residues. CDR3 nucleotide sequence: TGTGCCAGCAGTCAGACTTCGGGACAGGGGGTGCCCTACAATGAGCAGTTCTTC. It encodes CASSQTSGQGVPYNEQFF.

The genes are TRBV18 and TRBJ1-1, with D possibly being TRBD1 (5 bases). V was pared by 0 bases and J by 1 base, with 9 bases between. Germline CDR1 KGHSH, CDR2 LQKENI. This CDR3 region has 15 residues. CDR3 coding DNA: TGTGCCAGCTCACCACCGCGAAGGGGGAACACTGAAGCTTTCTTT. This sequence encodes CASSPPRRGNTEAFF.

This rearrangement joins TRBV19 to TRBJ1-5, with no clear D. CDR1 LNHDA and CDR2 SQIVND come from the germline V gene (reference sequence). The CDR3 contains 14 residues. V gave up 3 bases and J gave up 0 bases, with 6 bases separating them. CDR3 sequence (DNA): TGTGCCAGTAGTATTGAGAATAGCAATCAGCCCCAGCATTTT. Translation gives CASSIENSNQPQHF.

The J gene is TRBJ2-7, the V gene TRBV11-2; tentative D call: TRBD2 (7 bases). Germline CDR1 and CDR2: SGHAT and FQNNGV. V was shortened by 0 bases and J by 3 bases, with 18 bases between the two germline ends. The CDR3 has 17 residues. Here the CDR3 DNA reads TGTGCCAGCAGCTTAGAGGGGGGGGGCAGGGGCGGCTACGAGCAGTACTTC. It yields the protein CASSLEGGGRGGYEQYF.

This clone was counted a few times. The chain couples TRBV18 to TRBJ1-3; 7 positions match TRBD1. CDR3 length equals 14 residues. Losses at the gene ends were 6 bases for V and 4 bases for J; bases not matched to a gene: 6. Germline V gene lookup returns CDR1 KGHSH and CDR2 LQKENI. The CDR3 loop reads CASSDTGAGNTIYF. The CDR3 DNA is TGTGCCAGCTCGGACACAGGGGCCGGAAACACCATATATTTT. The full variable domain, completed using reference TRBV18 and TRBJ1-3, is NAGVMQNPRHLVRRRGQEARLRCSPMKGHSHVYWYRQLPEEGLKFMVYLQKENIIDESGMPKERFSAEFPKEGPSILRIQQVVRGDSAAYFCASSDTGAGNTIYFGEGSWLTVV.

This CDR3 is CASSWGQYEQYF. The CDR3 nucleotides are TGTGCCAGCAGTTGGGGACAGTACGAGCAGTACTTC. The J gene is TRBJ2-7, the V gene TRBV28; 7 nucleotides match TRBD1. V lost 4 bases, J lost 4 bases, and 1 base stayed unmatched. Germline values: CDR1 MDHEN, CDR2 SYDVKM. The CDR3 extends over 12 amino acids.

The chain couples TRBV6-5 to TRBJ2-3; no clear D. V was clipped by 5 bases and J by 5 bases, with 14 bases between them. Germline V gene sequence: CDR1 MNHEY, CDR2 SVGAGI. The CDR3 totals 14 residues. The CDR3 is CASSLLRSVDTQYF. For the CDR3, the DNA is TGTGCCAGCAGTCTTCTAAGGAGCGTAGATACGCAGTATTTT.